The entry that follows covers one T cell receptor beta chain sequence. Its antigen is unknown. This specimen comes from a study of long-term antiretroviral therapy in people with HIV. Study-wide results and limits: Upon ART, diversity increased but remained lower than transplant donor controls. At every time point, clones expanded before ART dominated the repertoire. Compared with controls, HIV repertoires showed narrower CDR3 length ranges.

The CDR3 spans 14 residues. Germline V gives CDR1 MNHNS, CDR2 SASEGT. The V and J ends lost 3 bases and 6 bases respectively, with 15 bases between them. The libraries were made with immunoSEQ v3.0 at survey level. About 40,000-55,000 T-cell genomes per sample were the sequencing target. Profiling relied on immunoSEQ multiplex PCR, and the TCRdb table lists in-frame clones only, not all of them. The table includes approximately 28,000 clones, roughly four fifths detected once. The chain recombines TRBV6-1 with TRBJ2-7, with D hard to call. Specimen: unsorted PBMCs, collected 0.8 years before starting antiretroviral therapy. The TCR originated in a man in his late teens or twenties with HIV. This chain's CDR3 is CASSDGDGIREQYF. CDR3 coding DNA: TGTGCCAGCAGTGATGGGGATGGGATCCGCGAGCAGTACTTC.